The clone carrying this TCR beta chain appeared once. The data belong to a study of PD-1 blockade in classical Hodgkin lymphoma. The table came from immunoSEQ multiplex PCR; TCRdb's copy has only in-frame clones and leaves some out. Among roughly 36,000 clones, 77% were seen once, and the ten largest hold approximately 9.8%. The time point is: cycle 4 day 1 (C4D1), after 6 weeks of nivolumab. Every one of the patients relapsed after autologous stem cell transplantation (brentuximab vedotin exposure was variable). Germline V gene lookup returns CDR1 MNHEY and CDR2 SMNVEV (reference sequence). This CDR3 region has 13 residues. Trimming removed 8 bases from V and 4 bases from J, with 12 bases in between.

The specimen comprised peripheral blood mononuclear cells (PBMCs), sampled before the fourth cycle of nivolumab. The clonotype originates from a human donor with classical Hodgkin lymphoma. The chain joins TRBV27 to TRBJ1-5, with D possibly matching TRBD1 (6 bases). CDR3 DNA: TGTGCCAGCTGCCGGACAGCAAATCAGCCCCAGCATTTT. Its translation: CASCRTANQPQHF.